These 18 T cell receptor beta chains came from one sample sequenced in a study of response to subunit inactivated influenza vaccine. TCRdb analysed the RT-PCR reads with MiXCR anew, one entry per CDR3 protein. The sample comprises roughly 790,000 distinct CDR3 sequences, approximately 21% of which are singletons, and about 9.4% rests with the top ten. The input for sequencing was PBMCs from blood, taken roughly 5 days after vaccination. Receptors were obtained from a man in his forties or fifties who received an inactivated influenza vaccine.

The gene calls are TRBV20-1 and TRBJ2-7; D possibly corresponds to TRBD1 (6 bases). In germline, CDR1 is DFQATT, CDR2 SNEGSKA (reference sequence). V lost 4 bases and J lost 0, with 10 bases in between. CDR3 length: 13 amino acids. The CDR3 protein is CSATDRRSYEQYF. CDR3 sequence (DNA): TGCAGTGCTACCGACAGGCGCTCCTACGAGCAGTACTTC.

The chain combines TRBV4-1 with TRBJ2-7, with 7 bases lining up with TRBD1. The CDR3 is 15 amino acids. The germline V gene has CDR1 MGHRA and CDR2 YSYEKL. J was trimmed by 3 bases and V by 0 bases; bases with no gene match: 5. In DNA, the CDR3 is TGCGCCAGCAGCCAAGAAAACCACAGGGGCTACGAGCAGTACTTC. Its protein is CASSQENHRGYEQYF.

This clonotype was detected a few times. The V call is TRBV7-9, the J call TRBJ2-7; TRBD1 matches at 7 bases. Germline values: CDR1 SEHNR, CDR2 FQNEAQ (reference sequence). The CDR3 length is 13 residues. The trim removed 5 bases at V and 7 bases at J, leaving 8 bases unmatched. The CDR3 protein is CASSLGTVGEQYF. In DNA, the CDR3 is TGTGCCAGCAGCCTAGGGACAGTCGGGGAGCAGTACTTC. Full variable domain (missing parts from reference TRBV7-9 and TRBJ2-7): DTGVSQNPRHKITKRGQNVTFRCDPISEHNRLYWYRQTLGQGPEFLTYFQNEAQLEKSRLLSDRFSAERPKGSFSTLEIQRTEQGDSAMYLCASSLGTVGEQYFGPGTRLTVT.

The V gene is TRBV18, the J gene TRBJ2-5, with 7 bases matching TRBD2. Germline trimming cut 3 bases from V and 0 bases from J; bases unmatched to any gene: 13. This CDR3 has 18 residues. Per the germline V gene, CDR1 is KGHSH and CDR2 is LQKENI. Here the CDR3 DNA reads TGTGCCAGCTCACCCAGGTCGGGAACTAGCGCGAACCAAGAGACCCAGTACTTC. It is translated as CASSPRSGTSANQETQYF.

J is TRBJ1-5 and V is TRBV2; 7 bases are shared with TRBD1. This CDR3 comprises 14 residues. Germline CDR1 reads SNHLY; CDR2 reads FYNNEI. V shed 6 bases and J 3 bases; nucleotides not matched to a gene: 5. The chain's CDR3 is CASSSDRVNQPQHF. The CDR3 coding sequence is TGTGCCAGCAGCAGCGACAGGGTCAATCAGCCCCAGCATTTT.

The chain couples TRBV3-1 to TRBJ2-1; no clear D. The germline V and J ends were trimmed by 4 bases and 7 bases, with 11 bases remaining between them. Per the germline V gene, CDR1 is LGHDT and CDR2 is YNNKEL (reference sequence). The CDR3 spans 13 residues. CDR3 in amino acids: CASSLKWYNEQFF. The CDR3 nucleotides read TGTGCCAGCAGCCTGAAATGGTATAATGAGCAGTTCTTC.

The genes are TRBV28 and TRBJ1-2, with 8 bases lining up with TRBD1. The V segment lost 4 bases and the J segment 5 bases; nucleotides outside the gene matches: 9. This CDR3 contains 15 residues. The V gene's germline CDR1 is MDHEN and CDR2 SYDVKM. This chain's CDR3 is CASSSQGAGEYGYTF. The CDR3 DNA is TGTGCCAGCAGTTCCCAGGGGGCGGGCGAGTATGGCTACACCTTC.

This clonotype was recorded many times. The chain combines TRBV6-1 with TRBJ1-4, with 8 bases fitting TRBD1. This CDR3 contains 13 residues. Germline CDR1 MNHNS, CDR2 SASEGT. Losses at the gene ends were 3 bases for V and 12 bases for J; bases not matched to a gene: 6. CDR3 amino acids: CASSDGQGLELFF. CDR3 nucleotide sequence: TGTGCCAGCAGTGACGGACAGGGCCTAGAACTGTTTTTT.

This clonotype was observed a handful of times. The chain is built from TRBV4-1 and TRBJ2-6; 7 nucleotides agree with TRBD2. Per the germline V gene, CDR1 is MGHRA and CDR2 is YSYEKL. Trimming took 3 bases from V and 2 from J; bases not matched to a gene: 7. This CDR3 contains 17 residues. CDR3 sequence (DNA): TGCGCCAGCAGCCAGTCCAGCGGGGCCACTGGGGCCAACGTCCTGACTTTC. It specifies CASSQSSGATGANVLTF.

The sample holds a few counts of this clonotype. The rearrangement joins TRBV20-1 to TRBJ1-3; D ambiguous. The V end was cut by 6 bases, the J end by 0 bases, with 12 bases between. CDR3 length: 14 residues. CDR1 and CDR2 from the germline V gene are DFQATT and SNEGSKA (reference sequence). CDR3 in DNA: TGCAGTGCGGAACTGATCAGCTCTGGAAACACCATATATTTT. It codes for CSAELISSGNTIYF.

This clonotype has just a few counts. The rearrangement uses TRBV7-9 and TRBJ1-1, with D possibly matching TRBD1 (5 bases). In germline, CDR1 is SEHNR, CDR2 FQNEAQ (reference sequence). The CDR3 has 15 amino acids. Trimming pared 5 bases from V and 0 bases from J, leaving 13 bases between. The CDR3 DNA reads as TGTGCCAGCAGCGCACGACAGTTCTTGAACACTGAAGCTTTCTTT. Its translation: CASSARQFLNTEAFF.

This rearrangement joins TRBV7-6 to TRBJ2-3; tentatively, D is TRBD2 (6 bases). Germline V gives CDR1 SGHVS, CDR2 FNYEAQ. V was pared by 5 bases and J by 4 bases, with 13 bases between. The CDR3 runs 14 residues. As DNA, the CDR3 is TGTGCCAGCAGCATTAGACTAGATCCAGATACGCAGTATTTT. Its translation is CASSIRLDPDTQYF. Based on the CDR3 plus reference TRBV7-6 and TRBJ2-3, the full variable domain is GAGVSQSPRYKVTKRGQDVALRCDPISGHVSLYWYRQALGQGPEFLTYFNYEAQQDKSGLPNDRFSAERPEGSISTLTIQRTEQRDSAMYRCASSIRLDPDTQYFGPGTRLTVL.

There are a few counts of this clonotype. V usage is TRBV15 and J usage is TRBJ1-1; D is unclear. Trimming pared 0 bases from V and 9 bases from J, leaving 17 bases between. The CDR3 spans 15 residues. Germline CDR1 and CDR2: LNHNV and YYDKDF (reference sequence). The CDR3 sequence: CATSRDQVEGRKAFF. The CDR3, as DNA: TGTGCCACCAGCAGAGATCAGGTGGAGGGTCGGAAAGCTTTCTTT.

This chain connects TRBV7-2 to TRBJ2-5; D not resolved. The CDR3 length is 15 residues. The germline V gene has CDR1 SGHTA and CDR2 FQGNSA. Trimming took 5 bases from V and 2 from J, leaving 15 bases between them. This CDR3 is CASSRRTTRQETQYF. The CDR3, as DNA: TGTGCCAGCAGCCGTAGGACGACAAGACAAGAGACCCAGTACTTC.

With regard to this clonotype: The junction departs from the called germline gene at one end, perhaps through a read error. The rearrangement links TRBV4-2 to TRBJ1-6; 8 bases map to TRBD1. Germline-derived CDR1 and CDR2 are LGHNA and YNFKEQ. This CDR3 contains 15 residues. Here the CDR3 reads CDSSQMTGANSPLHF. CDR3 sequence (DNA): TGTGACAGCAGCCAGATGACAGGGGCAAATTCACCCCTCCACTTT.

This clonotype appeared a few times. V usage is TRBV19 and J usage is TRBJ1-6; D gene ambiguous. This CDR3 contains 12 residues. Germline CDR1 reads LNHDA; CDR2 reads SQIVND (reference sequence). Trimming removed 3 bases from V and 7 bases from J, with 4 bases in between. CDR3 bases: TGTGCCAGTAGTATGGCAAATTCACCCCTCCACTTT. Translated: CASSMANSPLHF.

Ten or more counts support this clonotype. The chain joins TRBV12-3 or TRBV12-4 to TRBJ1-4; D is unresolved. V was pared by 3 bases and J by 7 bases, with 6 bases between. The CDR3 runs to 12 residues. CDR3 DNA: TGTGCCAGCAGTTTTGTCAGTGAAAAACTGTTTTTT. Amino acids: CASSFVSEKLFF.

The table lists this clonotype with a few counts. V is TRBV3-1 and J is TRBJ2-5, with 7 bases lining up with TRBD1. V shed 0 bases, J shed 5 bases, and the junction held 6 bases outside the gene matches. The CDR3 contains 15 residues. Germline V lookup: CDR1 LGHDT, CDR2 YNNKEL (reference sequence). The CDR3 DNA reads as TGTGCCAGCAGCCAAGATCCCGCAGGGGGTGAGACCCAGTACTTC. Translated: CASSQDPAGGETQYF.